Listed below are T cell receptor beta chains from one sample, sequenced in a study of T-cell reconstitution after alpha-beta-depleted transplantation in children. TCRdb redid the calling of the PCR reads with MiXCR, one entry per CDR3 protein. The sample yields hundreds of thousands of distinct CDR3 sequences, approximately 9.6% seen once. Here the sequenced sample was PBMCs from the stem cell graft donor, taken from the stem cell graft. The receptors shown here come from a human donor who donated a stem cell graft to a child with SCID. CDR3s include the opening cysteine and the closing phenylalanine or tryptophan. D genes are given only for firm matches. Clone size appears in some rows only: once, few, many, or a class for an expanded clone.

cdr3_aa cdr3_nt d_call j_call v_call clone_size
CSGVGQGFTGELFF TGCAGCGGTGTGGGGCAGGGGTTCACCGGGGAGCTGTTTTTT NA TRBJ2-2 TRBV29-1 NA
CASSYEAGNEKLFF TGTGCCAGCAGTTACGAAGCAGGCAATGAAAAACTGTTTTTT NA TRBJ1-4 TRBV6-5 many
CASSPGQGPRSYGYTF TGTGCCAGCAGTCCGGGACAGGGCCCCCGCTCCTATGGCTACACCTTC TRBD1 TRBJ1-2 TRBV12-3/TRBV12-4 many
CSANLAGGSQETQYF TGCAGTGCTAACCTAGCGGGGGGGAGCCAAGAGACCCAGTACTTC TRBD2 TRBJ2-5 TRBV20-1 NA
CSAFDRIPSYGYTF TGCAGCGCTTTTGACAGGATTCCCTCCTATGGCTACACCTTC NA TRBJ1-2 TRBV29-1 many
CASSLETGEYYNEQFF TGTGCCAGCAGCTTAGAGACGGGGGAGTACTACAATGAGCAGTTCTTC NA TRBJ2-1 TRBV11-2 NA
CASSPGTNKGGNEQFF TGTGCCAGCAGCCCCGGGACTAACAAGGGGGGAAATGAGCAGTTCTTC NA TRBJ2-1 TRBV7-9 few
CATGLGNSPLHF TGTGCCACCGGATTGGGGAATTCACCCCTCCACTTT NA TRBJ1-6 TRBV19 NA
CASSLMGRTDTQYF TGTGCCAGCAGTTTAATGGGCCGGACAGATACGCAGTATTTT NA TRBJ2-3 TRBV27 NA
CATSGSDGQGAHEQFF TGTGCCACCAGTGGATCTGACGGACAGGGGGCACATGAGCAGTTCTTC TRBD1 TRBJ2-1 TRBV24-1 many
CASSLGRNQETQYF TGTGCCAGCAGTTTGGGACGGAACCAAGAGACCCAGTACTTC NA TRBJ2-5 TRBV12-3/TRBV12-4 NA
CASSSRFEDRGAYEQYF TGTGCCAGCAGCTCCAGATTTGAGGACAGGGGGGCCTACGAGCAGTACTTC TRBD1 TRBJ2-7 TRBV7-4 NA
CASSLGEVVEQYF TGTGCCAGCAGCTTGGGGGAGGTTGTAGAGCAGTACTTC NA TRBJ2-7 TRBV5-5 many
CASTKDRVNEKLFF TGTGCCAGTACCAAGGACAGGGTGAATGAAAAACTGTTTTTT TRBD1 TRBJ1-4 TRBV19 NA
CASSPDIGDSPLHF TGTGCCAGCAGCCCTGACATTGGTGATTCACCCCTCCACTTT NA TRBJ1-6 TRBV12-3/TRBV12-4 many
CASRIQGMNTEAFF TGTGCCAGCCGAATACAGGGCATGAACACTGAAGCTTTCTTT NA TRBJ1-1 TRBV5-4 few
CASSLGSMGTQYF TGTGCCAGCAGTTTGGGGTCTATGGGGACCCAGTACTTC NA TRBJ2-5 TRBV12-3/TRBV12-4 NA
CASSGQGPGSEAFF TGCGCCAGCAGCGGACAGGGTCCGGGCTCTGAAGCTTTCTTT TRBD1 TRBJ1-1 TRBV5-1 many
CSVGAQGPSDQYF TGCAGCGTTGGCGCACAGGGCCCCAGCGACCAGTACTTC NA TRBJ2-5 TRBV29-1 few
CASSAWTSGWDTQYF TGTGCCAGCAGCGCCTGGACTAGCGGGTGGGATACGCAGTATTTT TRBD2 TRBJ2-3 TRBV9 few
CASSLESGEAYEQYF TGCGCCAGCAGCTTGGAGTCAGGGGAGGCCTACGAGCAGTACTTC NA TRBJ2-7 TRBV5-1 few
CASSPDRVATNEKLFF TGTGCCAGCAGCCCGGACAGGGTGGCAACTAATGAAAAACTGTTTTTT TRBD1 TRBJ1-4 TRBV2 few
CASSEWRDSPGAKNIQYF TGCGCCAGCAGTGAATGGCGGGACTCCCCCGGGGCCAAAAACATTCAGTACTTC NA TRBJ2-4 TRBV10-2 few
CSVPGQGTYGYTF TGCAGCGTACCTGGACAGGGGACCTATGGCTACACCTTC TRBD1 TRBJ1-2 TRBV29-1 many
CASSASGGYNEQFF TGTGCCAGCAGCGCTAGCGGGGGGTACAATGAGCAGTTCTTC TRBD2 TRBJ2-1 TRBV7-9 many
CASRGAYSNQPQHF TGTGCCAGCAGAGGGGCGTATAGCAATCAGCCCCAGCATTTT NA TRBJ1-5 TRBV2 many
CRPAAGNEQFF TGCAGGCCAGCCGCGGGAAATGAGCAGTTCTTC NA TRBJ2-1 TRBV20-1 few
CASSASTNGENNEQFF TGCGCCAGCAGCGCCTCAACTAACGGGGAAAACAATGAGCAGTTCTTC NA TRBJ2-1 TRBV5-1 NA
CASSLETYNEQFF TGTGCCAGCAGCCTCGAGACCTACAATGAGCAGTTCTTC NA TRBJ2-1 TRBV14 many
CASRFDRVGAGELFF TGTGCCAGCAGATTCGACAGGGTAGGGGCCGGGGAGCTGTTTTTT TRBD1 TRBJ2-2 TRBV6-5 many
CASKLAGGPSTDTQYF TGTGCCAGCAAACTAGCGGGGGGGCCCAGCACAGATACGCAGTATTTT TRBD2 TRBJ2-3 TRBV2 many
CASSSGGRRTDTQYF TGTGCCAGCAGTTCGGGGGGGCGTCGCACAGATACGCAGTATTTT TRBD2 TRBJ2-3 TRBV27 NA
CASSLGSGATEAFF TGTGCCAGCAGCTTAGGTTCAGGAGCCACTGAAGCTTTCTTT NA TRBJ1-1 TRBV11-2 few
CASSLGLIADTQYF TGCGCCAGCAGCTTGGGACTGATTGCAGATACGCAGTATTTT NA TRBJ2-3 TRBV5-1 few
CASSLVGGAASEAFF TGTGCCAGCAGTTTAGTAGGGGGGGCTGCGTCTGAAGCTTTCTTT NA TRBJ1-1 TRBV12-3/TRBV12-4 NA
CASSLSATGGYHSPLHF TGTGCCAGCAGTTTATCCGCGACAGGGGGCTACCATTCACCCCTCCACTTT TRBD1 TRBJ1-6 TRBV12-3/TRBV12-4 many
CASSLDEGSDEQYF TGTGCTAGCAGCTTAGATGAGGGCTCGGACGAGCAGTACTTC NA TRBJ2-7 TRBV7-7 NA
CAIGDSGGYNEQFF TGTGCCATAGGAGATAGCGGGGGGTACAATGAGCAGTTCTTC TRBD2 TRBJ2-1 TRBV10-3 NA
CATSKEQGSTDTQYF TGTGCCACCAGCAAGGAACAGGGGAGCACAGATACGCAGTATTTT TRBD1 TRBJ2-3 TRBV15 few
CASRSMGNQPQHF TGTGCCAGCCGGTCCATGGGCAATCAGCCCCAGCATTTT NA TRBJ1-5 TRBV6-1 few
CASSPRENEQFF TGTGCCAGCAGCCCCCGGGAGAATGAGCAGTTCTTC NA TRBJ2-1 TRBV12-3/TRBV12-4 many
CASSLVGTGHNEQFF TGTGCCAGCAGCTTAGTAGGGACAGGACACAATGAGCAGTTCTTC TRBD1 TRBJ2-1 TRBV7-9 few
CASQGSMGNQPQHF TGTGCCAGTCAGGGTTCTATGGGCAATCAGCCCCAGCATTTT NA TRBJ1-5 TRBV2 NA
CASRKTVYEQYF TGTGCCAGCAGGAAGACAGTGTACGAGCAGTACTTC NA TRBJ2-7 TRBV6-5 few
CSARAGTSGGYQETQYF TGCAGTGCTAGAGCCGGGACTAGCGGGGGGTACCAAGAGACCCAGTACTTC TRBD2 TRBJ2-5 TRBV20-1 NA
CASSLRPLYGEPQYF TGTGCCAGCAGTCTCCGGCCACTATATGGAGAGCCGCAGTATTTT NA TRBJ2-3 TRBV12-3/TRBV12-4 many
CASSSSTGGHYNEQFF TGTGCTAGCAGCTCATCGACAGGGGGGCACTACAATGAGCAGTTCTTC TRBD1 TRBJ2-1 TRBV7-7 NA
CSYDRGFWNTEAFF TGCAGCTACGACAGGGGATTTTGGAACACTGAAGCTTTCTTT TRBD1 TRBJ1-1 TRBV29-1 many